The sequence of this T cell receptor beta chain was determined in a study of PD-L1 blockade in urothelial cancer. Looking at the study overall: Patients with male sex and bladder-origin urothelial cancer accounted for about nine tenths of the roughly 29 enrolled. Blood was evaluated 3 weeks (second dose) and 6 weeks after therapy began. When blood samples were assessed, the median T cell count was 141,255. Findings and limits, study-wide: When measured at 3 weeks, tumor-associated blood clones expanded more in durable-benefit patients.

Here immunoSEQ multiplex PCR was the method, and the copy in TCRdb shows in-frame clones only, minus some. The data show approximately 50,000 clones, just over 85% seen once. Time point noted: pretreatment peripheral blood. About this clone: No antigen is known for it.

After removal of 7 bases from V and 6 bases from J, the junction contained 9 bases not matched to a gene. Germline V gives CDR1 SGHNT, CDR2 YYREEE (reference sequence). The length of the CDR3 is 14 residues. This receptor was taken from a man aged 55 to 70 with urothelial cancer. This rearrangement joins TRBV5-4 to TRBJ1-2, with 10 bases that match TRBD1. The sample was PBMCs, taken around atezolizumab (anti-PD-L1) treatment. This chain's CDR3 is CASGQRTGGDGYTF. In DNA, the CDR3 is TGTGCCAGCGGGCAGAGGACAGGGGGTGATGGCTACACCTTC.